The rows below give T cell receptor beta chains drawn from one sample of a study of radiotherapy plus CTLA-4 blockade in lung cancer. Sequencing was performed with immunoSEQ multiplex PCR; in TCRdb, only in-frame clones are kept and a portion is missing. Here the sample spans roughly 110,000 clones, roughly 80% being singletons. Specimen: peripheral blood, collected from a patient treated with radiotherapy plus ipilimumab. The receptors come from a human donor with non-small cell lung cancer that progressed on radiotherapy plus ipilimumab. Some clones in this sample may be carry-over from other donors' samples. The CDR3 runs from the conserved cysteine through the conserved F or W. Each record gives: D gene, J gene, V gene, clone size, CDR3 DNA, CDR3 protein. The D gene is left open where the match is weak. Expanded clones are given a class, and other clones once, few, many or no size at all.

D: NA; J: TRBJ2-2; V: TRBV7-3; size: NA; DNA: TGTGCCAGCAGCTTAGTAGCCTACACCGGGGAGCTGTTTTTT; CDR3: CASSLVAYTGELFF
D: NA; J: TRBJ2-2; V: TRBV10-3; size: NA; DNA: TGTGCCATCAGTTCCTCGGCGAACTCGAACACCGGGGAGCTGTTTTTT; CDR3: CAISSSANSNTGELFF
D: NA; J: TRBJ1-3; V: TRBV5-1; size: few; DNA: TGCGCCAGCAGTCCAGCCGGGACACCAGGAAACACCATATATTTT; CDR3: CASSPAGTPGNTIYF
D: NA; J: TRBJ1-1; V: TRBV19; size: NA; DNA: TGTGCCAGTAGCCAATTGGGGGCCGGCACTGAAGCTTTCTTT; CDR3: CASSQLGAGTEAFF
D: TRBD2; J: TRBJ2-1; V: TRBV13; size: NA; DNA: TGTGCCAGCAGCTCTAGCGGGGGCCCGTCCTACAATGAGCAGTTCTTC; CDR3: CASSSSGGPSYNEQFF
D: TRBD2; J: TRBJ2-1; V: TRBV6-4; size: NA; DNA: TGTGCCAGCAGTGAGGGACTAGCGACGAATGAGCAGTTCTTC; CDR3: CASSEGLATNEQFF
D: NA; J: TRBJ1-2; V: TRBV25-1; size: NA; DNA: TGTGCCAGCAGTGGGCGGCGATTGCCCCGATATGATGGCTACACCTTC; CDR3: CASSGRRLPRYDGYTF
D: NA; J: TRBJ1-1; V: TRBV5-1; size: NA; DNA: TGCGCCAGCAGCTCCCAGGTTTCGAACACTGAAGCTTTCTTT; CDR3: CASSSQVSNTEAFF
D: TRBD1; J: TRBJ2-1; V: TRBV10-3; size: NA; DNA: TGTGCCACTGCGGGACAGGGGGCAAATGAGCAGTTCTTC; CDR3: CATAGQGANEQFF
D: NA; J: TRBJ2-7; V: TRBV7-9; size: NA; DNA: TGTGCCAGCAGAGGGGGGACCTACGAGCAGTACTTC; CDR3: CASRGGTYEQYF
D: TRBD1; J: TRBJ1-2; V: TRBV6-5; size: NA; DNA: TGTGCCAGCAGTTCGGGACAGGGGACCTATGGCTACACCTTC; CDR3: CASSSGQGTYGYTF
D: NA; J: TRBJ2-3; V: TRBV7-2; size: NA; DNA: TGTGCCAGCAGCTTAAGCGAAAGTGTGGTAGATACGCAGTATTTT; CDR3: CASSLSESVVDTQYF
D: NA; J: TRBJ2-1; V: TRBV27; size: once; DNA: TGTGCCAGCAGTCTGTCCGGGACTTGGTACAATGAGCAGTTCTTC; CDR3: CASSLSGTWYNEQFF
D: TRBD2; J: TRBJ2-1; V: TRBV9; size: NA; DNA: TGTGCCAGCAGCGTAGCGGGAGGTGGGCTAGCGGGCCATGAGCAGTTCTTC; CDR3: CASSVAGGGLAGHEQFF
D: NA; J: TRBJ2-5; V: TRBV28; size: NA; DNA: TGTGCCAGCAGTCCCACGGGACGCCAAGAGACCCAGTACTTC; CDR3: CASSPTGRQETQYF
D: NA; J: TRBJ1-2; V: TRBV4-1; size: NA; DNA: TGCGCCAGCAGCCAACCGACTGGGAGGGGCCCGCTTGGCTACACCTTC; CDR3: CASSQPTGRGPLGYTF
D: TRBD1; J: TRBJ1-5; V: TRBV5-1; size: NA; DNA: TGCGCCAGCAGCTTGGCCGGCAGGGGGAATCAGCCCCAGCATTTT; CDR3: CASSLAGRGNQPQHF
D: NA; J: TRBJ2-3; V: TRBV9; size: NA; DNA: TGTGCCAGCAGCCCCCGCGGTTTTACTAGCACAGATACGCAGTATTTT; CDR3: CASSPRGFTSTDTQYF
D: TRBD2; J: TRBJ2-1; V: TRBV5-4; size: NA; DNA: TGTGCCAGCAGCTTTGGAGCGGGGGGTTACAATGAGCAGTTCTTC; CDR3: CASSFGAGGYNEQFF
D: NA; J: TRBJ1-1; V: TRBV7-2; size: NA; DNA: TGTGCCAGCAGCACCTACAGGGAATCCACTGAAGCTTTCTTT; CDR3: CASSTYRESTEAFF
D: TRBD1; J: TRBJ2-4; V: TRBV7-2; size: NA; DNA: TGTGCCAGCAGCTTCACAGGGGGCGGTTTGAACATTCAGTACTTC; CDR3: CASSFTGGGLNIQYF
D: TRBD1; J: TRBJ1-5; V: TRBV7-2; size: NA; DNA: TGTGCCAGCAGCTTAGGGGGACAGGGTTATCAGCCCCAGCATTTT; CDR3: CASSLGGQGYQPQHF
D: NA; J: TRBJ2-6; V: TRBV7-5; size: NA; DNA: TGTGTCAGAAGCTCAGTGTCCGGGACCAAAACTTCTGGGGCCAACGTCCTGACTTTC; CDR3: CVRSSVSGTKTSGANVLTF
D: NA; J: TRBJ2-6; V: TRBV6-4; size: NA; DNA: TGTGCCAGCAGTGACTCCCGAGGTGGGGCCAACGTCCTGACTTTC; CDR3: CASSDSRGGANVLTF
D: NA; J: TRBJ2-7; V: TRBV15; size: once; DNA: TGTGCCACCAACAGTGGACAGACCTACGAGCAGTACTTC; CDR3: CATNSGQTYEQYF
D: NA; J: TRBJ1-4; V: TRBV27; size: NA; DNA: TGTGCCAGCAGTCAAGGTGAAAAACTGTTTTTT; CDR3: CASSQGEKLFF
D: TRBD1; J: TRBJ2-1; V: TRBV4-1; size: NA; DNA: TGCGCCAGCAGCACGCCTACAGGGGGCTCCTACAATGAGCAGTTCTTC; CDR3: CASSTPTGGSYNEQFF
D: NA; J: TRBJ1-2; V: TRBV5-4; size: NA; DNA: TGTGCCAGCAACAATTACATACCAGGAAAGACCTATGGCTACACCTTC; CDR3: CASNNYIPGKTYGYTF
D: NA; J: TRBJ2-7; V: TRBV11-2; size: NA; DNA: TGTGCCAGCAGCTTAAGGGGCGACAGAACCTACGAGCAGTACTTC; CDR3: CASSLRGDRTYEQYF
D: TRBD1; J: TRBJ1-4; V: TRBV7-3; size: NA; DNA: TGTGCCAGCAGCCCAGGGGGCAATGAAAAACTGTTTTTT; CDR3: CASSPGGNEKLFF
D: TRBD1; J: TRBJ2-5; V: TRBV5-4; size: NA; DNA: TGTGCCAGCAACCTGGACAGGACCGAGACCCAGTACTTC; CDR3: CASNLDRTETQYF
D: NA; J: TRBJ1-5; V: TRBV19; size: NA; DNA: TGTGCCAGTAGTATCCCCATCGGGGTTCGCAATCAGCCCCAGCATTTT; CDR3: CASSIPIGVRNQPQHF
D: NA; J: TRBJ1-1; V: TRBV9; size: NA; DNA: TGTGCCAGCAGCGTTAACTCAGGAGGTGAAGCTTTCTTT; CDR3: CASSVNSGGEAFF
D: TRBD1; J: TRBJ2-1; V: TRBV7-9; size: NA; DNA: TGTGCCAGCAGCCGGTGGGGACAGGGGGCCTATGAGCAGTTCTTC; CDR3: CASSRWGQGAYEQFF
D: NA; J: TRBJ1-2; V: TRBV4-1; size: NA; DNA: TGCGCCAGCAGCCAAGGCCCCGGGACAACGAGGGATGGCTACACCTTC; CDR3: CASSQGPGTTRDGYTF
D: TRBD2; J: TRBJ2-1; V: TRBV13; size: NA; DNA: TGTGCCAGCAGCTTAGATGGCCAGCGGGGGGGCGGTGAGCAGTTCTTC; CDR3: CASSLDGQRGGGEQFF
D: NA; J: TRBJ1-2; V: TRBV7-3; size: NA; DNA: TGTGCCAGCCGCGGTGCTTGGGCAGGTAGGGACTATGGCTACACCTTC; CDR3: CASRGAWAGRDYGYTF
D: TRBD1; J: TRBJ1-2; V: TRBV6-5; size: few; DNA: TGTGCCAGCAAAAGGACAGGGTTCCCCCACTATGGCTACACCTTC; CDR3: CASKRTGFPHYGYTF
D: NA; J: TRBJ2-3; V: TRBV27; size: NA; DNA: TGTGCCAGCAGTGGCAACACAGATACGCAGTATTTT; CDR3: CASSGNTDTQYF
D: NA; J: TRBJ1-2; V: TRBV5-6; size: few; DNA: TGTGCCAGCAGCTTGGACAGCCGAGGCTACACCTTC; CDR3: CASSLDSRGYTF
D: NA; J: TRBJ1-5; V: TRBV5-1; size: NA; DNA: TGCGCCAGCAGCTTGTCGGGGGATAGCAATCAGCCCCAGCATTTT; CDR3: CASSLSGDSNQPQHF
D: TRBD2; J: TRBJ2-7; V: TRBV7-2; size: NA; DNA: TGTGCCAGCAGCTTAGCGGGGGGGGTTTACGAGCAGTACTTC; CDR3: CASSLAGGVYEQYF
D: NA; J: TRBJ2-6; V: TRBV11-1; size: NA; DNA: TGTGCCAGCAGCTTAGGACTTCCTGGGGCCAACGTCCTGACTTTC; CDR3: CASSLGLPGANVLTF
D: TRBD1; J: TRBJ1-5; V: TRBV27; size: NA; DNA: TGTGCCAGCAGGCTCGGACAGGGCGGCAATCAGCCCCAGCATTTT; CDR3: CASRLGQGGNQPQHF
D: TRBD1; J: TRBJ1-6; V: TRBV10-1; size: NA; DNA: TGCGCCAGCAGTGCGGGGTTGGGACAGGGGACAACCATGAGTAATTCACCCCCCCACTTT; CDR3: CASSAGLGQGTTMSNSPPHF
D: NA; J: TRBJ2-3; V: TRBV7-9; size: NA; DNA: TGTGCCAGCAGCCCCCCCGTCGATACGCAGTATTTT; CDR3: CASSPPVDTQYF
D: NA; J: TRBJ1-5; V: TRBV7-9; size: NA; DNA: TGTGCCAGCAGTAGGGGGGGGCAGACCCTCGGGGAGCCCCAGCATTTT; CDR3: CASSRGGQTLGEPQHF
D: NA; J: TRBJ2-1; V: TRBV27; size: NA; DNA: TGTGCCAGCACTGTGGGCAATGAGCAGTTCTTC; CDR3: CASTVGNEQFF
D: NA; J: TRBJ1-6; V: TRBV4-1; size: once; DNA: TGCGCCAGCAGCCAAGGCCCGAGGTCACCCCTCCACTTT; CDR3: CASSQGPRSPLHF
D: NA; J: TRBJ1-1; V: TRBV5-1; size: NA; DNA: TGCGCCAGCCACAGGGAGGGCCGCACTGAAGCTTTCTTT; CDR3: CASHREGRTEAFF
D: NA; J: TRBJ1-2; V: TRBV5-4; size: NA; DNA: TGTGCCAGCAGCCCACGCAACCTGGGGGACTATGGCTACACCTTC; CDR3: CASSPRNLGDYGYTF
D: NA; J: TRBJ2-3; V: TRBV5-4; size: NA; DNA: TGTGCCAGCAGCTTGGAACTAAGCACAGATACGCAGTATTTT; CDR3: CASSLELSTDTQYF
D: NA; J: TRBJ1-2; V: TRBV7-3; size: once; DNA: TGTGCCAGCAGCTTAAGGGCAGGAGAGGCCTATGGCTACACCTTC; CDR3: CASSLRAGEAYGYTF
D: NA; J: TRBJ2-2; V: TRBV5-1; size: once; DNA: TGCGCCAGCAGCCCCAGGCTGCCAACGAACACCGGGGAGCTGTTTTTT; CDR3: CASSPRLPTNTGELFF
D: TRBD1; J: TRBJ1-2; V: TRBV19; size: NA; DNA: TGTGCCAGTAGGTCGACAGGGGAAGTAAGCGGCTACACCTTC; CDR3: CASRSTGEVSGYTF
D: NA; J: TRBJ1-2; V: TRBV5-1; size: NA; DNA: TGCGCCAGCAGTCCAGGGTGGGCCGGTGGCTACACCTTC; CDR3: CASSPGWAGGYTF
D: NA; J: TRBJ1-1; V: TRBV11-3; size: NA; DNA: TGTGCCAGCAGCAGACAGTCGGAGGCTTTCTTT; CDR3: CASSRQSEAFF
D: NA; J: TRBJ1-5; V: TRBV6-5; size: NA; DNA: TGTGCCAGCAGTGAAGGGGCCCAGCCCCAGCATTTT; CDR3: CASSEGAQPQHF
D: TRBD2; J: TRBJ2-1; V: TRBV7-8; size: few; DNA: TGTGCCAGCACCTCCCCCGGGGGGGGGTACAATGAGCAGTTCTTC; CDR3: CASTSPGGGYNEQFF
D: TRBD2; J: TRBJ2-2; V: TRBV2; size: NA; DNA: TGTGCCAGCACCGGGACTAGCGGGGGGGACACCGGGGAGCTGTTTTTT; CDR3: CASTGTSGGDTGELFF